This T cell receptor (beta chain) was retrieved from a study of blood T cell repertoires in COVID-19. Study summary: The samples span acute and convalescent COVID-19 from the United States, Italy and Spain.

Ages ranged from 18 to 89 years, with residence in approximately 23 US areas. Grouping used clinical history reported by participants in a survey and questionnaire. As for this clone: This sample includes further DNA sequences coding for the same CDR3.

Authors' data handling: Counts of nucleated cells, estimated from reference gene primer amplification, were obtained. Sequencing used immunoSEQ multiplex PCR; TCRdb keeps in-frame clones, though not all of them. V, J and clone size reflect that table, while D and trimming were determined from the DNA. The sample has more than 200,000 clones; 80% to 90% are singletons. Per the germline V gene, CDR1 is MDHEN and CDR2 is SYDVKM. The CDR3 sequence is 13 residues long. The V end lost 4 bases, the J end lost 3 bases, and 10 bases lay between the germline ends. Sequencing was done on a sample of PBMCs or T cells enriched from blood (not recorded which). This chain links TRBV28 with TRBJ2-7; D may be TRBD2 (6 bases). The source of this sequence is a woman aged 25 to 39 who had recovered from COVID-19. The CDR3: CASSWGGRYEQYF. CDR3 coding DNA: TGTGCCAGCAGTTGGGGAGGCCGCTACGAGCAGTACTTC.